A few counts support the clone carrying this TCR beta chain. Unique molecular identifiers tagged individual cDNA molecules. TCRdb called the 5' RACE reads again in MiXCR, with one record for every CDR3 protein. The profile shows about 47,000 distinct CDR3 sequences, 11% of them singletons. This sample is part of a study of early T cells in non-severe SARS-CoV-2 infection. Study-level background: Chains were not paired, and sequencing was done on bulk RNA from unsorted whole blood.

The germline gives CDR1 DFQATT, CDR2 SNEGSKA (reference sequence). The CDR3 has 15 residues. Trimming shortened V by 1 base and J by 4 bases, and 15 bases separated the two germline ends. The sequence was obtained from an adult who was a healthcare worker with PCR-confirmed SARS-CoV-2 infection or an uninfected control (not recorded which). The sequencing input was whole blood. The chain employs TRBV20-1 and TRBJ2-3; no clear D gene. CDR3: CSARVAMFSPDTQYF. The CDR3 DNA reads TGCAGTGCTAGAGTGGCTATGTTCAGTCCAGATACGCAGTATTTT.